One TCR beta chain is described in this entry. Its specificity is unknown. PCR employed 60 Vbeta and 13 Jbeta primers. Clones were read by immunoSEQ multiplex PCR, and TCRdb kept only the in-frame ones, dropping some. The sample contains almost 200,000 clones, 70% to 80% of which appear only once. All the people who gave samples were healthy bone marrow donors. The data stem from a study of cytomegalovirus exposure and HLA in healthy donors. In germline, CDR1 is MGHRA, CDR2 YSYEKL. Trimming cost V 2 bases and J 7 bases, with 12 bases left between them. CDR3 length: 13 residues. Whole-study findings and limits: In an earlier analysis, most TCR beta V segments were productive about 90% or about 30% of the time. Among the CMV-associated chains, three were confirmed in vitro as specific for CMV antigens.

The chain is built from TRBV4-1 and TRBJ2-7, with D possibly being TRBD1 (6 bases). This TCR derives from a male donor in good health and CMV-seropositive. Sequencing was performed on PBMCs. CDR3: CASSQQGFREQYF. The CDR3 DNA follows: TGCGCCAGCAGCCAACAGGGGTTCCGGGAGCAGTACTTC.